The source of this T cell receptor (beta chain) is a study of T cell responses to AZD1222 COVID-19 vaccine. Study at large: Second doses that came at about 4 or about 12 weeks were put together. Regarding the study as a whole: Breadth and depth of Spike-specific TCRs rose after two AZD1222 doses.

As to this clone: The antigen remains unidentified.

Deletions cut 4 bases from V and 2 bases from J, with 18 bases between. Germline assignment: CDR1 MNHNS and CDR2 SASEGT. The CDR3 loop spans 17 amino acids. Data came from immunoSEQ multiplex PCR; TCRdb stores just in-frame clones and leaves some out. Among 85,000 to 120,000 clones listed, about 85% were seen once. The origin of this receptor is an adult in good health. Sequenced here: peripheral blood, sampled on day 0 of AZD1222 vaccination. The chain uses TRBV6-1 and TRBJ2-1; D perhaps matches TRBD2 (6 bases). CDR3 in DNA: TGTGCCAGCAGTGCGGCGGGGCGGGGCCGAACCTACAATGAGCAGTTCTTC. This codes for CASSAAGRGRTYNEQFF.